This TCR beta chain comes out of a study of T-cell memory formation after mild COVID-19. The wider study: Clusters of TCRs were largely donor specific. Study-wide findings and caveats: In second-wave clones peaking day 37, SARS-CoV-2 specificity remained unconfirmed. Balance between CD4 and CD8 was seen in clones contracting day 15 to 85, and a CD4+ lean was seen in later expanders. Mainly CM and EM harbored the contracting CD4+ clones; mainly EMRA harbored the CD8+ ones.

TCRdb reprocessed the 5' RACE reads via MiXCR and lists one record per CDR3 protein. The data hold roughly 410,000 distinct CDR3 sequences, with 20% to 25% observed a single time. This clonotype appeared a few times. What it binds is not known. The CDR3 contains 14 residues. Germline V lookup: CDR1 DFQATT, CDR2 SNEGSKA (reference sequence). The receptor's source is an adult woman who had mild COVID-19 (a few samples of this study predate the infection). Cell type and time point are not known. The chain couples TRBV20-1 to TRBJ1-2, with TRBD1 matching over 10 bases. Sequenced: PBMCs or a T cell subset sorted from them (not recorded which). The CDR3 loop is CSGDRGTGNYGYTF. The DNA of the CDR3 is TGCAGCGGGGACAGGGGAACTGGTAACTATGGCTACACCTTC.